This T cell receptor (beta chain) was sequenced for a study of OX40 agonist ivuxolimab in advanced cancers. On the study more broadly: Mean age about 60 years, range about 20 to 90; approximately 83% male. Partial responses were observed in three patients, of whom one had hepatocellular carcinoma and two had cutaneous melanoma. Broader study findings: On average, CD8+ T cells had more expanded clones than CD4+.

TCRdb's copy holds only in-frame clones and misses some; the assay was immunoSEQ multiplex PCR. The repertoire holds 100,000 to 140,000 clones, 75% to 95% seen once, with roughly 1.1% in the top ten. V was pared by 2 bases and J by 2 bases, with 5 bases of the junction left unmatched. The CDR3 is 16 amino acids. From germline, CDR1 is MNHEY and CDR2 SVGAGI. As for this clone: Its cognate antigen is unknown.

The chain is built from TRBV6-5 and TRBJ2-1; TRBD1 matches at 8 bases. The sequencing here drew on CD4+ or CD8+ T cells sorted from blood, taken in a trial of the OX40 agonist ivuxolimab. The source is an adult with an advanced solid tumor such as melanoma, head and neck, liver or kidney cancer. The CDR3 sequence: CASSYISGGAYNEQFF. The CDR3 bases are TGTGCCAGCAGTTACATATCAGGGGGCGCCTACAATGAGCAGTTCTTC.